The next 2 T cell receptor beta chains were all read from a single sample in a study of blood T cells in healthy people across ages. Alongside a J-beta primer mix, a sample-barcoded 5' primer served in a second PCR lasting roughly 6 to 12 cycles. TCRdb fed the 5' RACE reads into MiXCR, producing one record per CDR3 protein. The top ten clones hold around 21% of a sample with some 700,000 distinct CDR3 sequences, roughly 20% of them seen once. The sample consisted of blood. These receptors were taken from a man between 65 and 79 years old in good health.

This chain uses TRBV25-1 with TRBJ1-3; TRBD1 might be the D (6 bases). CDR1 and CDR2 (germline): MGHDK, SYGVNS. The CDR3 contains 15 residues. Trimming pared 4 bases from V and 2 bases from J, leaving 12 bases between. For the CDR3, the DNA is TGTGCCAGCAGTGTTGGGGGGGCCCCTGGAAACACCATATATTTT. This translates into CASSVGGAPGNTIYF.

This clonotype has only a few counts. One junction end disagrees with the germline gene, perhaps due to a read error. The chain uses TRBV20-1 and TRBJ1-4; no definite D call. Germline CDR1 and CDR2: DFQATT and SNEGSKA (reference sequence). CDR3 length: 10 residues. The CDR3 reads CSAGNEELFF. The DNA of the CDR3 is TGCAGTGCTGGAAATGAAGAACTGTTTTTT.